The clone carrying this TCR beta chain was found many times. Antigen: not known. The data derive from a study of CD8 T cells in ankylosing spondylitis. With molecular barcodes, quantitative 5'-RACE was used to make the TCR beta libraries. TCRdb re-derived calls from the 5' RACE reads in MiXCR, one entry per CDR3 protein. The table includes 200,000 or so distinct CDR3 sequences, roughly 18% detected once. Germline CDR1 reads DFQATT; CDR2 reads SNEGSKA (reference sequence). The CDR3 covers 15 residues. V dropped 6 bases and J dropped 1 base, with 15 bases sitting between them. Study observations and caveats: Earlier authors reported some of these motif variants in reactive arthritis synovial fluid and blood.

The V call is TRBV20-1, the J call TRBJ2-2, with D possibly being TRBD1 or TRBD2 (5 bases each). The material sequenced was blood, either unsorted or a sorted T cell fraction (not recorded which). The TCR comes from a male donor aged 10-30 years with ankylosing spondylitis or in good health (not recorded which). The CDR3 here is CSADAGTENTGELFF. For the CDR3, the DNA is TGCAGTGCAGACGCTGGGACGGAGAACACCGGGGAGCTGTTTTTT.